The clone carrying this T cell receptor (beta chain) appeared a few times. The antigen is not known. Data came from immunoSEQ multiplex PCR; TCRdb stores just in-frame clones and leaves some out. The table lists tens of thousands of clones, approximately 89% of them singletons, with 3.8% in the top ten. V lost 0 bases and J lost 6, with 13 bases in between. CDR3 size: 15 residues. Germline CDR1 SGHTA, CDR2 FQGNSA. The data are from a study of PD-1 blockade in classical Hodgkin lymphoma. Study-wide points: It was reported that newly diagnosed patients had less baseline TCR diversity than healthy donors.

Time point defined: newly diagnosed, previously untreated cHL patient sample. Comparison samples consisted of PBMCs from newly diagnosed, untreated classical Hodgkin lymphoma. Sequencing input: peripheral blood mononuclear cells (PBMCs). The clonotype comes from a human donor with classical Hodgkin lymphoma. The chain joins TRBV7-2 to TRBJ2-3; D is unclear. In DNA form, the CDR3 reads TGTGCCAGCAGCTTAGCCCCTCCCCCCTCCGATACGCAGTATTTT. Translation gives CASSLAPPPSDTQYF.